This entry describes one T cell receptor (beta chain). Which cohort a participant joined came from the clinical history participants gave. The CDR3 totals 11 residues. The germline V gene has CDR1 SGHDT and CDR2 YYEEEE. Trimming shortened V by 3 bases and J by 11 bases, and 11 bases separated the two germline ends. Repertoires were generated with immunoSEQ multiplex PCR, while TCRdb's copy carries only in-frame clones and drops some. The data contain about 140,000 clones, over 75% of them singletons. This entry belongs to a study of blood T cell repertoires in COVID-19. Sequenced: PBMCs or T cells enriched from blood (not recorded which). The source of this sequence is a woman aged 45 to 65 who had recovered from COVID-19. The rearrangement joins TRBV5-6 to TRBJ1-1; TRBD1 is a possible D gene (5 bases). DNA of the CDR3: TGTGCCAGCAGCTCGGGGGTAAGGGCTTTCTTT. Its translation is CASSSGVRAFF.